These T cell receptor beta chains were read from a single sample in a study of cytomegalovirus exposure and HLA in healthy donors. The assay was immunoSEQ multiplex PCR, and TCRdb's table has in-frame clones only and misses some. The sample contains around 160,000 clones, around three quarters of which appear only once. The sample comprised PBMCs. These receptors all come from a woman in her thirties or forties in good health and CMV-seropositive. CDR3s include the opening cysteine and the closing phenylalanine or tryptophan. The order of the fields is D gene, J gene, V gene, clone size, CDR3 protein, CDR3 DNA. The D gene is left open where the match is weak. The size of a clone is reported for some rows only, either as once, few or many, or as a class for expanded clones.

D: .
J: TRBJ1-5
V: TRBV28
size: .
CDR3: CASTLRGQPQHF
DNA: TGTGCCAGCACCTTACGAGGGCAGCCCCAGCATTTT

D: .
J: TRBJ1-1
V: TRBV7-3
size: .
CDR3: CASSLFWVATEAFF
DNA: TGTGCCAGCAGCTTATTCTGGGTAGCGACTGAAGCTTTCTTT

D: .
J: TRBJ1-1
V: TRBV27
size: .
CDR3: CASRGLTEAFF
DNA: TGTGCCAGCAGGGGGCTGACTGAAGCTTTCTTT

D: .
J: TRBJ2-7
V: TRBV18
size: .
CDR3: CASSPLPNTGEQYF
DNA: TGTGCCAGCTCACCACTACCTAACACGGGCGAGCAGTACTTC

D: .
J: TRBJ1-6
V: TRBV6-1
size: .
CDR3: CASSDTLNSPLHF
DNA: TGTGCCAGCAGTGATACATTGAATTCACCCCTCCACTTT

D: .
J: TRBJ2-7
V: TRBV29-1
size: .
CDR3: CSVADSTYEQYF
DNA: TGCAGCGTTGCGGACAGTACCTACGAGCAGTACTTC

D: .
J: TRBJ1-2
V: TRBV25-1
size: .
CDR3: CATRPPGQSYGYTF
DNA: TGTGCCACCCGCCCTCCCGGACAGTCCTATGGCTACACCTTC

D: TRBD2
J: TRBJ2-5
V: TRBV2
size: .
CDR3: CASRGTSGGAGSETQYF
DNA: TGTGCCAGCAGGGGGACTAGCGGGGGGGCCGGTTCCGAGACCCAGTACTTC

D: .
J: TRBJ1-6
V: TRBV14
size: .
CDR3: CASSHNTSPYNSPLHF
DNA: TGTGCCAGCAGCCATAACACCTCCCCCTATAATTCACCCCTCCACTTT

D: TRBD2
J: TRBJ2-3
V: TRBV7-9
size: few
CDR3: CASSLVLSSGGTDTQYF
DNA: TGTGCCAGCAGCTTAGTGTTGTCTAGCGGGGGTACAGATACGCAGTATTTT

D: .
J: TRBJ2-3
V: TRBV6-1
size: .
CDR3: CASSESVSTDTQYF
DNA: TGTGCCAGCAGTGAGAGCGTTAGCACAGATACGCAGTATTTT

D: TRBD2
J: TRBJ2-3
V: TRBV10-3
size: .
CDR3: CAISQTSGGEDTQYF
DNA: TGTGCCATCAGCCAGACTAGCGGGGGGGAAGATACGCAGTATTTT

D: .
J: TRBJ2-7
V: TRBV12-1
size: .
CDR3: CASNLGGGSYEQYF
DNA: TGTGCCAGCAATTTGGGGGGGGGATCCTACGAGCAGTACTTC

D: TRBD1
J: TRBJ1-2
V: TRBV5-1
size: .
CDR3: CASRPGGNNYGYTF
DNA: TGCGCCAGCAGGCCAGGGGGTAACAACTATGGCTACACCTTC

D: .
J: TRBJ2-1
V: TRBV5-1
size: .
CDR3: CASSPSINSYNEQFF
DNA: TGCGCCAGCAGCCCCTCTATCAACTCCTACAATGAGCAGTTCTTC

D: .
J: TRBJ2-7
V: TRBV2
size: .
CDR3: CASSWRGPYEQYF
DNA: TGTGCCAGCAGCTGGCGGGGGCCCTACGAGCAGTACTTC

D: TRBD1
J: TRBJ2-7
V: TRBV6-1
size: once
CDR3: CASSLTEGQGAQQYF
DNA: TGTGCCAGCAGTCTCACTGAGGGACAGGGGGCCCAGCAGTACTTC

D: TRBD1
J: TRBJ2-7
V: TRBV15
size: .
CDR3: CATSTKRGQGGEQYF
DNA: TGTGCCACCAGCACTAAACGCGGACAGGGGGGCGAGCAGTACTTC

D: TRBD1
J: TRBJ2-1
V: TRBV5-1
size: once
CDR3: CASSSSGQGSYNEQFF
DNA: TGCGCCAGCAGCTCCTCCGGACAGGGTTCCTACAATGAGCAGTTCTTC

D: .
J: TRBJ1-2
V: TRBV5-1
size: .
CDR3: CASSLGSTRTNYGYTF
DNA: TGCGCCAGCAGCTTGGGCAGCACCAGGACTAACTATGGCTACACCTTC

D: .
J: TRBJ1-4
V: TRBV15
size: .
CDR3: CATSTHRDANEKLFF
DNA: TGTGCCACCAGCACCCACAGGGACGCTAATGAAAAACTGTTTTTT

D: .
J: TRBJ2-2
V: TRBV19
size: .
CDR3: CASSSPGKRTGELFF
DNA: TGTGCCAGTAGTAGCCCAGGGAAGAGGACCGGGGAGCTGTTTTTT

D: TRBD1
J: TRBJ1-5
V: TRBV19
size: .
CDR3: CASSPDRVGNQPQHF
DNA: TGTGCCAGTAGTCCGGACAGGGTAGGCAATCAGCCCCAGCATTTT

D: .
J: TRBJ1-2
V: TRBV28
size: few
CDR3: CAAGGNGHTF
DNA: TGTGCCGCCGGAGGTAATGGCCACACCTTC

D: TRBD2
J: TRBJ2-1
V: TRBV7-2
size: .
CDR3: CASSSGLAGARFF
DNA: TGTGCCAGCAGCTCGGGACTAGCGGGGGCTCGGTTCTTC

D: .
J: TRBJ1-1
V: TRBV12-5
size: .
CDR3: CASGLVLGEGITEAFF
DNA: TGTGCTAGTGGTTTGGTACTCGGAGAGGGTATCACTGAAGCTTTCTTT

D: .
J: TRBJ2-2
V: TRBV6-4
size: .
CDR3: CASSSYGGTGELFF
DNA: TGTGCCAGCAGCTCCTATGGGGGGACCGGGGAGCTGTTTTTT

D: TRBD1
J: TRBJ2-1
V: TRBV28
size: .
CDR3: CATYRQGRNEQFF
DNA: TGTGCCACCTACCGACAGGGAAGGAATGAGCAGTTCTTC

D: TRBD2
J: TRBJ2-5
V: TRBV7-9
size: few
CDR3: CASSSTSGVETQYF
DNA: TGTGCCAGCAGCTCGACTAGCGGGGTTGAGACCCAGTACTTC